This T cell receptor beta chain originates from a study of cytomegalovirus exposure and HLA in healthy donors. Study-level information: An early data release held about 85 million unique TCRs from HLA-typed donors.

General study points: Some V segments could not be told apart, so they were left out, TRBV6-2 and TRBV6-3 among them.

Concerning this clone: Antigen unknown.

It was with 60 Vbeta and 13 Jbeta primers that the PCR ran. Authors' processing steps: Around 12 million of some 80 million unique TCR beta chains were shared, per a later count. Assay used: immunoSEQ multiplex PCR; TCRdb lists only in-frame clones, some missing. V, J and clone size derive from that table, while D and trimming were established from the DNA sequence. Seen here are roughly 140,000 clones, roughly 80% observed once, and the top ten hold roughly 4%. Not recorded for this donor was the CMV serostatus. Trimming at V came to 4 bases and at J to 7 bases, leaving 15 bases not matched to a gene. Germline V gives CDR1 LGHNA, CDR2 YNFKEQ. This CDR3 has 17 residues.

This clonotype originated in a human donor in good health. Sequenced input: PBMCs. The chain links TRBV4-2 to TRBJ1-5; TRBD1 aligns across 8 bases. CDR3 nucleotides: TGTGCCAGCAGCCCCAAGCTAGGACAGGGCTACATCCAGCCCCAGCATTTT. This sequence encodes CASSPKLGQGYIQPQHF.